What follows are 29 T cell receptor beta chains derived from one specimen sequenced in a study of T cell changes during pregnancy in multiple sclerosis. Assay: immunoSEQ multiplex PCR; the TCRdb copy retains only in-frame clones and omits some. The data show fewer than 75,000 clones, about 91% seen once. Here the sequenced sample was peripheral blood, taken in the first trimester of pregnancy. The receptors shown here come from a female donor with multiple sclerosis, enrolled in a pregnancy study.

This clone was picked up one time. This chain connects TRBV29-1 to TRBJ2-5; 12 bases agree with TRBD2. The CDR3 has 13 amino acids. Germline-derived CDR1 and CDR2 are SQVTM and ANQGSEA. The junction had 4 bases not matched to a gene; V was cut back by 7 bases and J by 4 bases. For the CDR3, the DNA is TGCAGCGACTCACTAGCGGGAGGAGAGACCCAGTACTTC. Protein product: CSDSLAGGETQYF.

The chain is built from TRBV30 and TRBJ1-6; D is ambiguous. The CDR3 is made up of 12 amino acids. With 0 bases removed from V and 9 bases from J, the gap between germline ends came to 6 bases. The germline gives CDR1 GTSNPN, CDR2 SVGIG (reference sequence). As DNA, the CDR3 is TGTGCCTGGAGTGTATCGGGTTCACCCCTCCACTTT. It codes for CAWSVSGSPLHF.

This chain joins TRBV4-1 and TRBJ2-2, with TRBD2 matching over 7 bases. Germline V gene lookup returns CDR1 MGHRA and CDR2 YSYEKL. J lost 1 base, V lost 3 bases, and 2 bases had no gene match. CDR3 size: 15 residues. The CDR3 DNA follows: TGCGCCAGCAGCCAGGGAGGGCGGAACACCGGGGAGCTGTTTTTT. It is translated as CASSQGGRNTGELFF.

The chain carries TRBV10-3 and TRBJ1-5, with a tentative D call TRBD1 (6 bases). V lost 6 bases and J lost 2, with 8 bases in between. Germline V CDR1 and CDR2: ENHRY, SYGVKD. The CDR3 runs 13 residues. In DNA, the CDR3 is TGTGCCATCAGGGGACAAGGCAATCAGCCCCAGCATTTT. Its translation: CAIRGQGNQPQHF.

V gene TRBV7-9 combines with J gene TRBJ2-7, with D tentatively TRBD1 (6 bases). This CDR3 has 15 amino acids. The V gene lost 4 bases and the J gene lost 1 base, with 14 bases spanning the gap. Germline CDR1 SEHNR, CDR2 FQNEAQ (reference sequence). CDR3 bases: TGTGCCAGCAGCTGGACAGCGGCTCCTTCCTACGAGCAGTACTTC. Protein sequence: CASSWTAAPSYEQYF.

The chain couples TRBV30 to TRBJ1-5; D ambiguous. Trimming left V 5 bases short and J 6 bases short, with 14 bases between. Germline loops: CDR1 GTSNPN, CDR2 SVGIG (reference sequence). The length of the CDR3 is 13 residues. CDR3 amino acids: CAWQISPGQPQHF. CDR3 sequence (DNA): TGTGCCTGGCAGATCTCCCCGGGTCAGCCCCAGCATTTT.

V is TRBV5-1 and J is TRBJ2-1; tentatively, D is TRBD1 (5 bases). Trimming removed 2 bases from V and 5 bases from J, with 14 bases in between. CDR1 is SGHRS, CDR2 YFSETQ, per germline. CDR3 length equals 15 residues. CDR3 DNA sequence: TGCGCCAGCAGCTTAGTAGGGGCCGAGCACAATGAGCAGTTCTTC. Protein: CASSLVGAEHNEQFF. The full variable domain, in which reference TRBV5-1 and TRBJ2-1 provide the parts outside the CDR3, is KAGVTQTPRYLIKTRGQQVTLSCSPISGHRSVSWYQQTPGQGLQFLFEYFSETQRNKGNFPGRFSGRQFSNSRSEMNVSTLELGDSALYLCASSLVGAEHNEQFFGPGTRLTVL.

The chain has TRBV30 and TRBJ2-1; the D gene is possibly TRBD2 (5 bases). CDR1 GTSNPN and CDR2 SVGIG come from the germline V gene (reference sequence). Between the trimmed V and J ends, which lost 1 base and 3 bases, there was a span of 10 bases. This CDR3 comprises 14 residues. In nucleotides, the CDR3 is TGTGCCTGGAGTGGGCGTCGGGACTACAATGAGCAGTTCTTC. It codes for CAWSGRRDYNEQFF.

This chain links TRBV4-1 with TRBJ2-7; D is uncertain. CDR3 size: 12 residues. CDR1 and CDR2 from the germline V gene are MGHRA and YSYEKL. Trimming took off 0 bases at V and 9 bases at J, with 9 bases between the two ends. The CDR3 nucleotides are TGCGCCAGCAGCCAAGATTTCACGCGGCAGTACTTC. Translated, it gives CASSQDFTRQYF.

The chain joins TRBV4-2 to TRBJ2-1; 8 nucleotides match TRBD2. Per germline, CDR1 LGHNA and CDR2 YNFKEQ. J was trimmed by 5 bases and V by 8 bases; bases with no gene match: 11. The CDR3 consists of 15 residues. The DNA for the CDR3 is TGTGCCAGCTCACCGGGCGCGGGGGGCCACAATGAGCAGTTCTTC. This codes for CASSPGAGGHNEQFF.

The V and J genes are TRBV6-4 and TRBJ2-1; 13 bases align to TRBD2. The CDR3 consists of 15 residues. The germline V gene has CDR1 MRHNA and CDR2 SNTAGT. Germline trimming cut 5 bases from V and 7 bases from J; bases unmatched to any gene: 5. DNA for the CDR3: TGTGCCAGCAGTCCACTAGCGGGAGGGCCGAATGAGCAGTTCTTC. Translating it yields CASSPLAGGPNEQFF.

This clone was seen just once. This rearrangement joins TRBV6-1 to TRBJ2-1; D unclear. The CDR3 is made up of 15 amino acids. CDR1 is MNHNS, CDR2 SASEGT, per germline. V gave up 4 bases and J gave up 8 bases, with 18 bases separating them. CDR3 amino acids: CASSVGITPPDEQFF. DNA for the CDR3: TGTGCCAGCAGTGTGGGCATAACACCCCCCGATGAGCAGTTCTTC.

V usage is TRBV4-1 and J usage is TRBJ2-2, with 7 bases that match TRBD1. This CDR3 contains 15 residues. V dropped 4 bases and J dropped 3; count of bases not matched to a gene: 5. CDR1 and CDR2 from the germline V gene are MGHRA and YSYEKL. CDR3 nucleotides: TGCGCCAGCAGCCTCCGACAGGGTTACACCGGGGAGCTGTTTTTT. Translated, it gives CASSLRQGYTGELFF.

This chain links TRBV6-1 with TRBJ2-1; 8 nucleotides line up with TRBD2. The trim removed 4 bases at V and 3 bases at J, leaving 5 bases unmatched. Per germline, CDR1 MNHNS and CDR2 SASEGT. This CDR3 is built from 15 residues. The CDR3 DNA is TGTGCCAGCAGTGTGCAGCTAGCGGGCTACAATGAGCAGTTCTTC. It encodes CASSVQLAGYNEQFF.

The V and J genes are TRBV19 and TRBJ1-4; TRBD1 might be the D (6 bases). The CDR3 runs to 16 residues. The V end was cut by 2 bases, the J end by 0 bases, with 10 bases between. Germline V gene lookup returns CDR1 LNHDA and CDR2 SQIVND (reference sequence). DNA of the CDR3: TGTGCCAGTAGTATATCAGGGGACGCAACTAATGAAAAACTGTTTTTT. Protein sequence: CASSISGDATNEKLFF.

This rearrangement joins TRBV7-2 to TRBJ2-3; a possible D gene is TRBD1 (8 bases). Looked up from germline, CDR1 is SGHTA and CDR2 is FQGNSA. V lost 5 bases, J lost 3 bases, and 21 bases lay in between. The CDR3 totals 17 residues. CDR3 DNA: TGTGCCAGCAGCAAGAGACAGGGGCCGCGGGGGACAGATACGCAGTATTTT. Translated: CASSKRQGPRGTDTQYF.

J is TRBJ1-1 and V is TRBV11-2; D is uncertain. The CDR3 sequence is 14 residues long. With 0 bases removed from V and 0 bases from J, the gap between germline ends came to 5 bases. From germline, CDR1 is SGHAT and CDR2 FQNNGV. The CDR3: CASSLDGLNTEAFF. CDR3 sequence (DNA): TGTGCCAGCAGCTTAGATGGGCTGAACACTGAAGCTTTCTTT.

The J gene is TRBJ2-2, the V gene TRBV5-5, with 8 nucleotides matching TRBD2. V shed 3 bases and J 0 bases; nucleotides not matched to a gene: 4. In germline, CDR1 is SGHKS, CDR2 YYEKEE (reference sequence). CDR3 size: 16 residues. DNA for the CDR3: TGTGCCAGCAGCTGGAGACTAGCGTCGAACACCGGGGAGCTGTTTTTT. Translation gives CASSWRLASNTGELFF.

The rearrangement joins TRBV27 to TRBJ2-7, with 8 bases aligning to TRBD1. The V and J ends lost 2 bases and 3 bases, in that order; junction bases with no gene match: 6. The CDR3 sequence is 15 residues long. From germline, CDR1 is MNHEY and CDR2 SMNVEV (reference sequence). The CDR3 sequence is CASSLGQGAFYEQYF. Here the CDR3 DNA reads TGTGCCAGCAGTTTAGGGCAGGGGGCCTTCTACGAGCAGTACTTC.

The CDR3 bases are TGTGCCACCAGCGGCAACAGGGGAGAGTTAGCCAAAAACATTCAGTACTTC. Protein: CATSGNRGELAKNIQYF. The chain carries TRBV15 and TRBJ2-4; 7 nucleotides line up with TRBD1. CDR1 and CDR2 (germline): LNHNV, YYDKDF (reference sequence). The trim removed 5 bases at V and 0 bases at J, leaving 10 bases unmatched. The CDR3 consists of 17 residues. Using reference TRBV15 and TRBJ2-4 for the parts outside the CDR3, the full variable domain is DAMVIQNPRYQVTQFGKPVTLSCSQTLNHNVMYWYQQKSSQAPKLLFHYYDKDFNNEADTPDNFQSRRPNTSFCFLDIRSPGLGDTAMYLCATSGNRGELAKNIQYFGAGTRLSVL.

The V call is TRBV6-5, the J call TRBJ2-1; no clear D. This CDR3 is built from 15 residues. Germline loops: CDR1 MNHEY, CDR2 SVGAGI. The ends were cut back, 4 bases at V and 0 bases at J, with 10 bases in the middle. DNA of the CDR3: TGTGCCAGCAGTTTAACCTACCCCTCCTACAATGAGCAGTTCTTC. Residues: CASSLTYPSYNEQFF.

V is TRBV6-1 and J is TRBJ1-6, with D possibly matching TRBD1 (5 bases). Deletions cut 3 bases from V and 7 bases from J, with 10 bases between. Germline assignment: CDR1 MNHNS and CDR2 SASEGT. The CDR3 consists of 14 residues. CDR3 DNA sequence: TGTGCCAGCAGTGACAGGGTAGTGAATTCACCCCTCCACTTT. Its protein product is CASSDRVVNSPLHF.

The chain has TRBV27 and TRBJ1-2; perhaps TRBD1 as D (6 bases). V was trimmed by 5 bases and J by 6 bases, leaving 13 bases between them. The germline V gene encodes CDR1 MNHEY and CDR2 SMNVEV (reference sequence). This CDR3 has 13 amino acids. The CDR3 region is CASSGREGDGYTF. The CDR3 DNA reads TGTGCCAGCAGTGGCAGGGAGGGGGATGGCTACACCTTC.

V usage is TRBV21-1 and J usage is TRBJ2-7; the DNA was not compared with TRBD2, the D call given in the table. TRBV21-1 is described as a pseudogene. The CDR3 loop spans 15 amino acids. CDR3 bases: TGTGCCAGCAGCAAACCACGCGATCCCTCCTACGAGCAGTACTTC. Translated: CASSKPRDPSYEQYF.

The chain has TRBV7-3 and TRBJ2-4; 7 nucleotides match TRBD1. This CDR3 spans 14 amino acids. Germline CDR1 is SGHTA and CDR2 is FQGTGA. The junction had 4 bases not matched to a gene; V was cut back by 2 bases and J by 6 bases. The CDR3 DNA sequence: TGTGCCAGCAGCTTACAGGGGGACGGAAACATTCAGTACTTC. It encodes CASSLQGDGNIQYF.

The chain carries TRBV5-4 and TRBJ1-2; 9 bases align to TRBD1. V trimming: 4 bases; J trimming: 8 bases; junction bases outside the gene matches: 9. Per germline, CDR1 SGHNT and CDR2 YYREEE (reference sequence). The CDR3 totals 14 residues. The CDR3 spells CASSAVQGAGGYTF. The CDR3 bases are TGTGCCAGCAGCGCCGTACAGGGGGCCGGGGGCTACACCTTC.

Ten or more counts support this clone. CDR3 sequence: CASSWDHRGRANYGYTF. Written as DNA, the CDR3 is TGCGCCAGCAGCTGGGACCACAGGGGGCGAGCAAACTATGGCTACACCTTC. The chain links TRBV5-1 to TRBJ1-2; 9 nucleotides line up with TRBD1. From germline, CDR1 is SGHRS and CDR2 YFSETQ. The CDR3 is made up of 17 amino acids. V was pared by 3 bases and J by 2 bases, with 11 bases of the junction left unmatched.

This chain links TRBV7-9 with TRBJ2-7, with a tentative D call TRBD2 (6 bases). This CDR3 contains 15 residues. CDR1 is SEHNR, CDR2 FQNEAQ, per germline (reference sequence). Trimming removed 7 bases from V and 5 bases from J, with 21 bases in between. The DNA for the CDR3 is TGTGCCAGCACTCCCCTGGGGGGAGTTAAACACGAGCAGTACTTC. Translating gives CASTPLGGVKHEQYF.

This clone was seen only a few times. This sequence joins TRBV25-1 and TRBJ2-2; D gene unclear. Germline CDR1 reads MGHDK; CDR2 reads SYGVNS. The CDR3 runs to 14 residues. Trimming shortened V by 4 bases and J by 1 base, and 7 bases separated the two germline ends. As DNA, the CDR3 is TGTGCCAGCAGTGGTTGGCAGAACACCGGGGAGCTGTTTTTT. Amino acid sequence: CASSGWQNTGELFF.